This T cell receptor (beta chain) was recorded in a study of cytomegalovirus exposure and HLA in healthy donors. Study-wide results and limits: Within a later analysis, the majority of CMV-associated TCR beta chains appeared HLA-restricted. Information on immune exposure was restricted to one variable (CMV serostatus). In an earlier analysis, productive rearrangement rates for most beta V segments clustered near 87% or 30%.

Both 60 Vbeta primers and 13 Jbeta primers went into the PCR. Method: immunoSEQ multiplex PCR; TCRdb's copy keeps in-frame clones and lacks some. This sample carries under 200,000 clones, approximately 80% of them seen once, and the ten largest clones take roughly 1.2%. Germline V gene data show CDR1 as MNHEY and CDR2 as SVGAGI. The CDR3 covers 11 residues. V was cut by 2 bases and J by 11 bases, with 7 bases left in between. The table lists this clone with a few counts. The antigen is not known. This receptor was taken from a woman between 50 and 59 years old in good health and CMV-seronegative. Sequencing input: PBMCs. This sequence joins TRBV6-5 and TRBJ1-5; TRBD1 might be the D (5 bases). The CDR3 region has the DNA TGTGCCAGCAGTTACGGGGGGACCCAGCATTTT. Residues: CASSYGGTQHF.